This TCR beta chain was identified during a study of blood T cell repertoires in COVID-19. About the study: From the United States, Italy and Spain came samples of acute and convalescent COVID-19. T cells, B-cell-depleted T cells, or PBMCs supplied cDNA or gDNA.

Original methodology: Estimation of nucleated cell counts relied on the amplification of reference gene primers. Some clones are missing from TCRdb's copy, which holds only in-frame ones; the method was immunoSEQ multiplex PCR. The D gene and trimming were derived from the DNA, and the V and J assignments and clone size from that table. The table shows 25,000 to 30,000 clones, with 70% to 90% occurring only once. This CDR3 contains 15 residues. From germline, CDR1 is MGHRA and CDR2 YSYEKL. With 1 base removed from V and 2 bases from J, the gap between germline ends came to 9 bases. This receptor was taken from a human donor in a cohort sampled during active COVID-19. The gene calls are TRBV4-1 and TRBJ2-1; D is undetermined. The specimen sequenced was peripheral blood. The CDR3 loop is CASSQGDTAYNEQFF. DNA of the CDR3: TGCGCCAGCAGCCAAGGAGACACGGCCTACAATGAGCAGTTCTTC.